Below, one T cell receptor beta chain is given with its context. Its antigen is not identified. The sample belongs to a study of cytomegalovirus exposure and HLA in healthy donors. Study-level findings and limits: Rarity held for most TCR sequences, but there were some public TCRs that occurred in many donors. 150 or so TCR beta chains were listed as cytomegalovirus-associated.

PCR was performed using 60 Vbeta and 13 Jbeta primers. Data came from immunoSEQ multiplex PCR; TCRdb stores just in-frame clones and leaves some out. The sample has 150,000 to 200,000 clones, roughly 70% seen once. This CDR3 is built from 14 residues. CDR1 is MNHNS and CDR2 is SASEGT in the germline V gene. V was pared by 1 base and J by 5 bases, with 12 bases between. This TCR derives from a woman aged 50 to 60 in good health and CMV-seropositive. The chain couples TRBV6-1 to TRBJ2-7, with D possibly TRBD2 on 6 matching bases. Specimen: PBMCs. The CDR3 reads CASSEGGLFDEQYF. The CDR3 DNA reads TGTGCCAGCAGTGAAGGGGGACTGTTCGACGAGCAGTACTTC.